These 25 T cell receptor beta chains originate from one sample sequenced in a study of response to subunit inactivated influenza vaccine. TCRdb reanalysed the RT-PCR reads using MiXCR and keeps one entry per CDR3 protein. Found here are under 850,000 distinct CDR3 sequences, roughly 18% of them singletons; the top ten hold around 9.9%. Here the sequenced sample was PBMCs from blood, taken more than 4 days after vaccination. The origin of the receptors is a man aged 50-59 years who received an inactivated influenza vaccine.

J is TRBJ2-2 and V is TRBV6-5; D gene uncertain. V lost 2 bases and J 1 base, leaving 11 bases between the germline ends. The germline V gene has CDR1 MNHEY and CDR2 SVGAGI. The CDR3 sequence is 16 residues long. The chain's CDR3 is CASSYGRRQNTGELFF. DNA for the CDR3: TGTGCCAGCAGTTACGGGCGGAGACAGAACACCGGGGAGCTGTTTTTT.

The CDR3 spells CASTPGFGETQYF. CDR3 nucleotide sequence: TGTGCCAGCACCCCAGGGTTTGGAGAGACCCAGTACTTC. The chain uses TRBV6-1 and TRBJ2-5; D possibly corresponds to TRBD1 (5 bases). V was cut by 7 bases and J by 4 bases, with 13 bases left in between. Germline V lookup: CDR1 MNHNS, CDR2 SASEGT. The CDR3 is made up of 13 amino acids.

This chain uses TRBV29-1 with TRBJ2-2; D assignment may be TRBD1 or TRBD2 (6 bases each). Trimming stripped 6 bases from V and 3 bases from J, with 14 bases between. There are 14 residues in the CDR3. Germline V CDR1 and CDR2: SQVTM, ANQGSEA. The chain's CDR3 is CSVGGLADTGELFF. For the CDR3, the DNA is TGCAGCGTGGGGGGCCTCGCGGACACCGGGGAGCTGTTTTTT.

In its sample, this clonotype was seen a few times. CDR3 residues: CASSLRENYEQYF. CDR3 nucleotide sequence: TGTGCCAGCAGCCTCAGGGAAAACTACGAGCAGTACTTC. The chain joins TRBV12-3 or TRBV12-4 to TRBJ2-7, with D perhaps TRBD1 (5 bases). This CDR3 comprises 13 residues. Between the trimmed V and J ends, which lost 6 bases and 3 bases, there was a span of 12 bases.

The chain joins TRBV6-1 to TRBJ2-7; 8 nucleotides match TRBD1. Germline assignment: CDR1 MNHNS and CDR2 SASEGT. CDR3 length: 15 residues. J gave up 1 base and V 6 bases, and 8 bases lay outside the gene matches. The CDR3 spells CASSPRTGPSYEQYF. DNA of the CDR3: TGTGCCAGCAGCCCCCGGACAGGGCCATCCTACGAGCAGTACTTC.

This clonotype was detected many times. The J gene is TRBJ2-2, the V gene TRBV7-2; D may be TRBD1 or TRBD2 (5 bases each). Germline V gene sequence: CDR1 SGHTA, CDR2 FQGNSA. CDR3 size: 15 residues. Deletions cut 5 bases from V and 2 bases from J, with 12 bases between. The CDR3 reads CASSTDGTNTGELFF. The CDR3 DNA reads as TGTGCCAGCAGCACCGACGGGACCAACACCGGGGAGCTGTTTTTT.

The rearrangement joins TRBV30 to TRBJ2-7; the match to TRBD1 covers 7 bases. The CDR3 runs to 14 residues. The ends lost 2 bases at V and 3 bases at J; junction bases unmatched: 7. CDR1 is GTSNPN, CDR2 SVGIG, per germline (reference sequence). CDR3 sequence: CAWSPGTVIYEQYF. Here the CDR3 DNA reads TGTGCCTGGAGTCCCGGGACAGTAATCTACGAGCAGTACTTC.

The rearrangement joins TRBV20-1 to TRBJ2-1; the match to TRBD1 covers 8 bases. Germline V gene sequence: CDR1 DFQATT, CDR2 SNEGSKA (reference sequence). This CDR3 region has 14 residues. The junction had 6 bases not matched to a gene; V was cut back by 1 base and J by 7 bases. CDR3 loop: CSARAGQGRNEQFF. The CDR3 nucleotides read TGCAGTGCTAGAGCTGGACAGGGAAGGAATGAGCAGTTCTTC.

CDR3 protein: CSAYSYNEQFF. Written as DNA, the CDR3 is TGCAGTGCGTACTCCTACAATGAGCAGTTCTTC. The rearrangement uses TRBV20-1 and TRBJ2-1; D is undetermined. The germline CDR1 and CDR2 sequences are DFQATT and SNEGSKA (reference sequence). The ends were cut back, 6 bases at V and 0 bases at J, with 3 bases in the middle. This CDR3 is built from 11 residues.

This clonotype has more than one count but fewer than ten. The rearrangement links TRBV10-3 to TRBJ2-3, with D possibly TRBD2 on 6 matching bases. The germline V gene encodes CDR1 ENHRY and CDR2 SYGVKD. V was shortened by 5 bases and J by 1 base, with 16 bases between the two germline ends. The CDR3 is 16 amino acids. For the CDR3, the DNA is TGTGCCATCAGTTCTCGGGGAGGATCGGGCACAGATACGCAGTATTTT. The encoded protein is CAISSRGGSGTDTQYF.

This clonotype was found many times. The chain links TRBV11-2 to TRBJ2-1, with 11 bases matching TRBD1. From germline, CDR1 is SGHAT and CDR2 FQNNGV. CDR3 length: 16 residues. The junction had 9 bases not matched to a gene; V was cut back by 1 base and J by 10 bases. CDR3 sequence: CASSLVFGQGAYEQFF. The CDR3 DNA reads as TGTGCCAGCAGCTTAGTTTTCGGACAGGGGGCTTACGAGCAGTTCTTC.

This chain connects TRBV5-1 to TRBJ2-2; D gene uncertain. The CDR3 spans 14 residues. Germline loops: CDR1 SGHRS, CDR2 YFSETQ. Trimming left V 5 bases short and J 6 bases short, with 14 bases between. The CDR3 spells CASSAILGAGELFF. CDR3 bases: TGCGCCAGCAGTGCGATTCTTGGGGCCGGGGAGCTGTTTTTT.

The chain links TRBV4-3 to TRBJ2-2; 8 bases map to TRBD2. This CDR3 has 17 residues. Germline loops: CDR1 LGHNA, CDR2 YSLEER. Trimming cost V 1 base and J 7 bases; bases outside gene matches: 11. The chain's CDR3 is CASSQVVGGVHGGELFF. The CDR3 nucleotides are TGCGCCAGCAGCCAAGTCGTCGGGGGGGTACACGGCGGGGAGCTGTTTTTT.

The chain links TRBV3-1 to TRBJ2-5, with D unresolved. V lost 4 bases and J lost 4, with 16 bases in between. CDR3 length: 15 amino acids. The germline V gene has CDR1 LGHDT and CDR2 YNNKEL (reference sequence). DNA of the CDR3: TGTGCCAGCAGCCGAGATAACAGCCGCCCAGAGACCCAGTACTTC. Amino acid sequence: CASSRDNSRPETQYF.

The DNA of the CDR3 is TGCAGTGCTAGAGATCCGGCGTCAACTCCCGGGGAGCTGTTTTTT. Translating it yields CSARDPASTPGELFF. This chain connects TRBV20-1 to TRBJ2-2; no firm D call. V lost 0 bases and J lost 6, with 14 bases in between. CDR1 and CDR2 from the germline V gene are DFQATT and SNEGSKA (reference sequence). The CDR3 has 15 amino acids.

The gene calls are TRBV25-1 and TRBJ1-1; no clear D. CDR1 MGHDK and CDR2 SYGVNS come from the germline V gene. The CDR3 runs to 14 residues. V gave up 7 bases and J gave up 1 base, with 13 bases separating them. The CDR3 DNA follows: TGTGCCAGCACCGCGAGGTGGGGGAACACTGAAGCTTTCTTT. Translating it yields CASTARWGNTEAFF.

This clonotype was detected a few times. The chain couples TRBV12-3 or TRBV12-4 to TRBJ1-2; D unclear. CDR3 length: 15 amino acids. Trimming pared 5 bases from V and 4 bases from J, leaving 17 bases between. The CDR3: CASSQTGLLGYGYTF. CDR3 in DNA: TGTGCCAGCAGTCAAACCGGACTCTTGGGCTATGGCTACACCTTC.

This clonotype appeared many times. The chain combines TRBV29-1 with TRBJ2-5; D is possibly TRBD1 (6 bases). Germline loops: CDR1 SQVTM, CDR2 ANQGSEA. V shed 6 bases and J shed 1 base, with 12 bases lying between them. CDR3 size: 13 residues. CDR3: CSVAGTFQETQYF. The CDR3, as DNA: TGCAGCGTGGCCGGGACATTCCAAGAGACCCAGTACTTC.

This chain connects TRBV5-6 to TRBJ2-7; D might be TRBD1 (6 bases). CDR3 length equals 14 residues. Germline V lookup: CDR1 SGHDT, CDR2 YYEEEE. Deletions cut 5 bases from V and 3 bases from J, with 15 bases between. This CDR3 is CASRSFRGVYEQYF. For the CDR3, the DNA is TGTGCCAGCAGAAGCTTCAGGGGTGTCTACGAGCAGTACTTC.

This chain links TRBV20-1 with TRBJ2-1; D is unclear. This CDR3 contains 15 residues. Germline CDR1 and CDR2: DFQATT and SNEGSKA (reference sequence). Trimming left V 0 bases short and J 1 base short, with 10 bases between. The CDR3 protein is CSARDERGSYNEQFF. CDR3 sequence (DNA): TGCAGTGCTAGAGATGAGCGCGGTTCCTACAATGAGCAGTTCTTC.

This clonotype was observed a handful of times. The V and J genes are TRBV10-3 and TRBJ2-7, with 8 bases aligning to TRBD2. V was pared by 9 bases and J by 3 bases, with 7 bases of the junction left unmatched. The germline V gene has CDR1 ENHRY and CDR2 SYGVKD. The CDR3 runs to 13 residues. This CDR3 reads CAIAGVRNYEQYF. The CDR3 DNA follows: TGTGCCATAGCGGGAGTGAGAAACTACGAGCAGTACTTC.

The chain has TRBV20-1 and TRBJ1-6; D is undetermined. This CDR3 spans 13 amino acids. The germline V gene has CDR1 DFQATT and CDR2 SNEGSKA (reference sequence). Trimming took off 6 bases at V and 4 bases at J, with 10 bases between the two ends. CDR3 nucleotides: TGCAGTGCCCGGGGTCCTTATAATTCACCCCTCCACTTT. It specifies CSARGPYNSPLHF.

This clonotype occurred a few times. V and J are TRBV5-1 and TRBJ2-7; 11 bases map to TRBD2. V dropped 7 bases and J dropped 4; count of bases not matched to a gene: 7. The germline V gene has CDR1 SGHRS and CDR2 YFSETQ. CDR3 size: 14 residues. The CDR3, as DNA: TGCGCCAGCGCCCCGGGGACTAGCGGTTACGAGCAGTACTTC. This encodes CASAPGTSGYEQYF.

The V and J genes are TRBV10-3 and TRBJ1-1; D not resolved. The CDR3 is made up of 15 amino acids. Per the germline V gene, CDR1 is ENHRY and CDR2 is SYGVKD. V gave up 3 bases and J gave up 1 base, with 12 bases separating them. The CDR3 sequence: CAISDGWNSNTEAFF. The CDR3 nucleotides are TGTGCCATCAGTGACGGGTGGAACTCGAACACTGAAGCTTTCTTT.

The chain couples TRBV20-1 to TRBJ1-6; D is undetermined. V shed 1 base and J shed 6 bases, with 19 bases lying between them. Germline CDR1 and CDR2: DFQATT and SNEGSKA (reference sequence). This CDR3 is built from 17 residues. The CDR3 coding sequence is TGCAGTGCTAGAGTGGGAGTGGGAAGCAGACGTAATTCACCCCTCCACTTT. Translated: CSARVGVGSRRNSPLHF.